This T cell receptor (beta chain) was recovered during a study of blood T cell repertoires in COVID-19. CDR1 is SGHRS, CDR2 YFSETQ, per germline. This CDR3 contains 15 residues. V lost 3 bases and J 3 bases, leaving 15 bases between the germline ends. The authors' processing: Amplification from reference gene primers served as the basis for estimated nucleated cell counts. This table comes from immunoSEQ multiplex PCR, and its TCRdb copy is limited to in-frame clones, with some not included. That table furnishes V, J and clone size, whereas the DNA furnished D and trimming. The sample shows roughly 310,000 clones, roughly 90% of them seen only once. The age range of participants was about 18 to 90 years, with residence in more than 20 US areas. Assignment of participants to cohorts was predicated upon participant-reported clinical history.

The V gene is TRBV5-1, the J gene TRBJ1-1, with D possibly being TRBD1 (5 bases). Material for sequencing was PBMCs or T cells enriched from blood (not recorded which). This clonotype originated in a woman aged 40 to 50 who had recovered from COVID-19. CDR3 residues: CASSSVQGGYTEAFF. CDR3 bases: TGCGCCAGCAGCTCGGTGCAGGGTGGCTACACTGAAGCTTTCTTT.